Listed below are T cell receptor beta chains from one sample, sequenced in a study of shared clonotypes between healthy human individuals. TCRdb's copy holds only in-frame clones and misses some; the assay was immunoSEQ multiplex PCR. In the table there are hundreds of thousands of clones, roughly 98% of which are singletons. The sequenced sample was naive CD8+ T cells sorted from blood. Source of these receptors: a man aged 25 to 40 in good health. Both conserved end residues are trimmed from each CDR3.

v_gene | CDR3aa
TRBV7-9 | ASRDSPNEQF
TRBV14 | ASSQDRDTSTDTQY
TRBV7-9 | ASSSTRLAYNEQF
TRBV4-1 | ASSQSKGTSGYSYEQY
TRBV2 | ASMGSTGLRSPGNTIY
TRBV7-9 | ASSATGYEQY
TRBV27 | ASGTGGLYEQY
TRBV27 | ASSPDRDLRFDTIY
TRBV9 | ASSVGGQGPPAYEQY
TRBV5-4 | ASSYYNEKLF
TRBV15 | ATRDDSNQPQH
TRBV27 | ASISSGWSRNKSAQY
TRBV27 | ASSIGQRNTEAF
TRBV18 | ASSHRQDRTDTQY
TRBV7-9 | ASSAQGAGYEQY
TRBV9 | ASSVEEAGYIQY
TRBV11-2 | ASSPPGALQETQY
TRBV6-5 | ASSTRLGGTEQY
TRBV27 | ASSAGAVWNEQF
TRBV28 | ASSFPGQPQH
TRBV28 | ASSLWGTAQETQY
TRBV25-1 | ASSTDSRPYEQY
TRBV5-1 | ASRRTGTYEQY
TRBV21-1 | ASSKEGWGGPNQPQH
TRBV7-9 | ASRNGLAAQETQY
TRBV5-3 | ARSRLVFSYNEQF
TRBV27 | ASSSLSGPPYEQY
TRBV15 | ATRGNSYEQY
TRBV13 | ASSSYLLGETQY
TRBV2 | ARQVAGANVLT